This T cell receptor beta chain came from a study of cytomegalovirus exposure and HLA in healthy donors. Germline V gives CDR1 SGHKS, CDR2 YYEKEE (reference sequence). The CDR3 length is 9 residues. The V gene lost 6 bases and the J gene lost 6 bases, with 3 bases spanning the gap. This clone was observed a single time. The PCR had 60 Vbeta and 13 Jbeta primers. Clones were read by immunoSEQ multiplex PCR, and TCRdb kept only the in-frame ones, dropping some. The profile shows about 260,000 clones, 72% of them singletons. Input material: PBMCs. The chain combines TRBV5-5 with TRBJ1-1; D remains unclear. The source of this sequence is a female donor in good health and CMV-seronegative. The CDR3 DNA sequence: TGTGCCAGCACCTCTGAAGCTTTCTTT. Protein: CASTSEAFF.